This T cell receptor (beta chain) is drawn from a study of control samples from healthy donors and cancer patients (TCRdb year 2020). Libraries were made using the immunoSEQ multiplex PCR assay. TCRdb obtained this table from immuneACCESS and retained in-frame rearrangements with V and J assigned. These tables miss some clones; where compared with another copy, unresolved V genes account for less than half of the shortfall, and the remainder is unexplained. The sample table holds tens of thousands of clones, of which about 88% were seen once. Approximately 7% of the sample is in the top ten clones. In the case of this clone: Its binding antigen is unknown. No qualities accompany the bases; no much larger clone lies one base away.

The TCR comes from a man aged 50 or older in good health. Sequenced material: blood.

The CDR3 region reads CASSPVAGLNYGYTF. Here is the DNA: TGTGCCAGCAGCCCGGTCGCAGGTCTTAACTATGGCTACACCTTC. The chain couples TRBV11-1 to TRBJ1-2; no confident D gene assignment can be made. The CDR3 holds 15 amino acids from the cysteine to the phenylalanine. Just CDR3 DNA is preserved here, 45 bases in frame from base 1. V is pared back by 5 bases and J by 1 base, with 14 bases lying between the germline termini. The germline V gene (reference sequence) sets CDR1 to SGHAT and CDR2 to FQDESV.